A single sample gave rise to the 28 T cell receptor beta chains below, sequenced in a study of blood T cell repertoires in COVID-19. Measured with immunoSEQ multiplex PCR; TCRdb has only the in-frame clones, and not every one. The table has about 97,000 clones, 80% to 95% seen once. Sequenced input: peripheral blood. These receptors were collected from a woman between 50 and 59 years old with COVID-19, enrolled during active disease.

V usage is TRBV27 and J usage is TRBJ1-2, with D maybe TRBD1 (5 bases). Germline values: CDR1 MNHEY, CDR2 SMNVEV (reference sequence). Trimming took off 8 bases at V and 4 bases at J, with 20 bases between the two ends. There are 15 residues in the CDR3. CDR3 DNA: TGTGCCAGCTCCTTTGCGGGGCCCCAGGCCTATGGCTACACCTTC. Amino acids: CASSFAGPQAYGYTF.

V usage is TRBV19 and J usage is TRBJ1-1; tentative D call: TRBD1 (6 bases). Deletions cut 0 bases from V and 4 bases from J, with 18 bases between. This CDR3 is 17 amino acids long. Germline-derived CDR1 and CDR2 are LNHDA and SQIVND (reference sequence). This chain's CDR3 is CASSIEWGGRAVTEAFF. In DNA, the CDR3 is TGTGCCAGTAGTATAGAATGGGGGGGCAGGGCGGTCACTGAAGCTTTCTTT.

This chain uses TRBV5-6 with TRBJ2-7; D is ambiguous. V was shortened by 0 bases and J by 3 bases, with 10 bases between the two germline ends. Germline CDR1 is SGHDT and CDR2 is YYEEEE. The CDR3 contains 14 residues. The CDR3 protein is CASSLGQNLYEQYF. CDR3 nucleotide sequence: TGTGCCAGCAGCTTGGGGCAGAATCTCTACGAGCAGTACTTC.

The chain couples TRBV24-1 to TRBJ1-2; the match to TRBD1 covers 7 bases. This CDR3 comprises 13 residues. In germline, CDR1 is KGHDR, CDR2 SFDVKD. The V and J ends lost 3 bases and 10 bases, in that order; junction bases with no gene match: 7. The CDR3 DNA follows: TGTGCCACCAGTGATCCGACAGGGCTGGACTACACCTTC. Amino acid sequence: CATSDPTGLDYTF.

The CDR3 bases are TGCGCCAGCAGCCCAGACGGACAGGGGTTTGAAGCTTTCTTT. Its translation is CASSPDGQGFEAFF. The rearrangement joins TRBV4-3 to TRBJ1-1; 9 bases align to TRBD1. This CDR3 is built from 14 residues. The germline V gene encodes CDR1 LGHNA and CDR2 YSLEER. V dropped 4 bases and J dropped 7; count of bases not matched to a gene: 7.

The chain is built from TRBV5-5 and TRBJ2-7; weak D call: TRBD1 (7 bases). Trimming stripped 2 bases from V and 4 bases from J, with 16 bases between. CDR1 and CDR2 (germline): SGHKS, YYEKEE (reference sequence). There are 15 residues in the CDR3. CDR3 sequence reads: CASSLGRQGGYEQYV. The CDR3 DNA reads as TGTGCCAGCAGCTTAGGGAGACAGGGAGGATACGAGCAGTACGTC.

The V call is TRBV7-8, the J call TRBJ1-5, with D hard to call. The germline gives CDR1 SGHVS, CDR2 FQNEAQ. This CDR3 region has 12 residues. V shed 2 bases and J shed 5 bases, with 4 bases lying between them. This chain's CDR3 is CASSLPYQPQHF. CDR3 bases: TGTGCCAGCAGCTTACCCTATCAGCCCCAGCATTTT.

The gene calls are TRBV7-9 and TRBJ1-2; D possibly corresponds to TRBD1 (5 bases). The CDR3 is 15 residues long. Germline CDR1 is SEHNR and CDR2 is FQNEAQ (reference sequence). The germline V and J ends were trimmed by 0 bases and 5 bases, with 13 bases remaining between them. DNA for the CDR3: TGTGCCAGCAGCTTAGCAGGCCAGGACACGTATGGCTACACCTTC. Translated: CASSLAGQDTYGYTF.

The chain couples TRBV4-1 to TRBJ1-5, with D possibly matching TRBD1 (6 bases). CDR3 length: 16 residues. Deletions cut 3 bases from V and 2 bases from J, with 14 bases between. The V gene's germline CDR1 is MGHRA and CDR2 YSYEKL. The CDR3 reads CASSHPQGRGNQPQHF. Here the CDR3 DNA reads TGCGCCAGCAGCCATCCACAGGGTCGGGGCAATCAGCCCCAGCATTTT.

CDR3 residues: CAISAGQGNQPQHF. In DNA, the CDR3 is TGTGCCATCAGTGCGGGACAGGGAAATCAGCCCCAGCATTTT. The V call is TRBV10-3, the J call TRBJ1-5, with 9 bases that match TRBD1. V dropped 4 bases and J dropped 4; count of bases not matched to a gene: 2. CDR1 is ENHRY, CDR2 SYGVKD, per germline. This CDR3 has 14 residues.

The genes are TRBV27 and TRBJ2-3, with TRBD2 matching over 12 bases. There are 15 residues in the CDR3. Germline V gives CDR1 MNHEY, CDR2 SMNVEV (reference sequence). V shed 8 bases, J shed 4 bases, and the junction held 7 bases outside the gene matches. The DNA of the CDR3 is TGTGCCAGCGCCTCCCCTAGCGGGGGGGCAGATACGCAGTATTTT. Its protein product is CASASPSGGADTQYF.

The chain employs TRBV5-1 and TRBJ1-2; TRBD1 agrees at 7 bases. The CDR3 sequence is 14 residues long. Unmatched junction bases numbered 5, after V lost 4 bases and J lost 2 bases. Looked up from germline, CDR1 is SGHRS and CDR2 is YFSETQ. For the CDR3, the DNA is TGCGCCAGCAGCCAAGGGACAGACAACTATGGCTACACCTTC. Encoded protein: CASSQGTDNYGYTF.

This sequence joins TRBV2 and TRBJ1-1; D is uncertain. The CDR3 contains 11 residues. Deletions cut 6 bases from V and 5 bases from J, with 7 bases between. Germline assignment: CDR1 SNHLY and CDR2 FYNNEI. The CDR3 coding sequence is TGTGCCAGCAGGAGGATAACTGAAGCTTTCTTT. It encodes CASRRITEAFF.

The chain is built from TRBV19 and TRBJ2-1, with 8 bases lining up with TRBD1. The CDR3 runs to 15 residues. V was clipped by 5 bases and J by 7 bases; unmatched bases: 10. CDR1 and CDR2 (germline): LNHDA, SQIVND (reference sequence). The CDR3: CASSLAGTGINEQFF. In nucleotides, the CDR3 is TGTGCCAGTAGTCTTGCCGGGACAGGCATTAATGAGCAGTTCTTC.

The chain employs TRBV6-5 and TRBJ1-6; D possibly corresponds to TRBD1 (6 bases). Germline loops: CDR1 MNHEY, CDR2 SVGAGI. The CDR3 loop spans 15 amino acids. V was clipped by 7 bases and J by 2 bases, with 12 bases between them. The CDR3 spells CASKRQETYNSPLHF. The CDR3 DNA reads TGTGCCAGCAAACGACAGGAAACCTATAATTCACCCCTCCACTTT.

This clone was counted once. V gene TRBV19 combines with J gene TRBJ1-5, with D possibly being TRBD1 (6 bases). The CDR3 spans 15 residues. Germline V gene sequence: CDR1 LNHDA, CDR2 SQIVND (reference sequence). The V and J ends lost 7 bases and 5 bases respectively, with 18 bases between them. The CDR3 nucleotides are TGTGCCAGTACCGACTTGAGGACAGCCCATCAGCCCCAGCATTTT. It is translated as CASTDLRTAHQPQHF.

The chain combines TRBV28 with TRBJ1-1, with D possibly matching TRBD1 (6 bases). Germline V gives CDR1 MDHEN, CDR2 SYDVKM. V gave up 7 bases and J gave up 1 base, with 10 bases separating them. The CDR3 length is 13 residues. This chain's CDR3 is CASTPTGNTEAFF. The CDR3 nucleotides are TGTGCCAGCACCCCGACAGGGAACACTGAAGCTTTCTTT.

The chain recombines TRBV6-1 with TRBJ2-1; maybe TRBD1 (7 bases). The germline CDR1 and CDR2 sequences are MNHNS and SASEGT. Trimming stripped 3 bases from V and 3 bases from J, with 15 bases between. This CDR3 is built from 16 residues. The CDR3 DNA is TGTGCCAGCAGTGATCTCAGGGGGGCGGGCTACAATGAGCAGTTCTTC. Encoded protein: CASSDLRGAGYNEQFF.

The V call is TRBV11-2, the J call TRBJ2-7, with a tentative D call TRBD2 (5 bases). The CDR3 is 14 amino acids. V lost 4 bases to trimming and J lost 3 bases, with 13 bases between them. The germline V gene encodes CDR1 SGHAT and CDR2 FQNNGV. The CDR3 DNA reads as TGTGCCAGCAGCTCAGTGAGGGCCCACTACGAGCAGTACGTC. Translating it yields CASSSVRAHYEQYV.

As DNA, the CDR3 is TGTGCCAGCAGCGAGGGTATGGCTAACTATGGCTACACCTTC. Amino acid sequence: CASSEGMANYGYTF. This chain joins TRBV28 and TRBJ1-2, with no clear D. V was trimmed by 6 bases and J by 0 bases, leaving 11 bases between them. Looked up from germline, CDR1 is MDHEN and CDR2 is SYDVKM. The CDR3 is made up of 14 amino acids.

The rearrangement joins TRBV11-3 to TRBJ2-3; TRBD2 matches at 12 bases. The CDR3 is 17 amino acids. With V trimmed by 0 bases and J by 6 bases, 7 bases remained unmatched. Looked up from germline, CDR1 is SGHNT and CDR2 is YENEEA. Here the CDR3 DNA reads TGTGCCAGCAGCTTAGATTACCCCGGACTAGCGGGGGATACGCAGTATTTT. Its protein product is CASSLDYPGLAGDTQYF.

J is TRBJ2-3 and V is TRBV5-1; 8 bases align to TRBD2. CDR3 size: 15 residues. Looked up from germline, CDR1 is SGHRS and CDR2 is YFSETQ. Losses at the gene ends were 1 base for V and 2 bases for J; bases not matched to a gene: 3. Here the CDR3 reads CASSLLAGPTDTQYF. CDR3 nucleotides: TGCGCCAGCAGCTTGTTAGCGGGGCCCACAGATACGCAGTATTTT.

V usage is TRBV2 and J usage is TRBJ2-3, with TRBD1 matching over 7 bases. CDR1 is SNHLY and CDR2 is FYNNEI in the germline V gene. V was clipped by 8 bases and J by 0 bases; unmatched bases: 2. The CDR3 is made up of 13 amino acids. The chain's CDR3 is CASPTGSTDTQYF. Here the CDR3 DNA reads TGTGCCAGCCCGACAGGGAGCACAGATACGCAGTATTTT.

The gene calls are TRBV10-3 and TRBJ1-6; no clear D. With 1 base removed from V and 8 bases from J, the gap between germline ends came to 12 bases. The CDR3 is 15 amino acids. Germline CDR1 is ENHRY and CDR2 is SYGVKD. The DNA for the CDR3 is TGTGCCATCAGTGAGTTGGCAGGCTTGGATTCACCCCTCCACTTT. Translation gives CAISELAGLDSPLHF.

This clone came up a few times. This sequence joins TRBV6-2 or TRBV6-3 and TRBJ2-7, with 7 bases aligning to TRBD1. The CDR3 consists of 15 residues. The trim removed 0 bases at V and 2 bases at J, leaving 4 bases unmatched. Germline loops: CDR1 MNHEY, CDR2 SVGEGT. CDR3: CASSYSGGQAYEQYF. DNA for the CDR3: TGTGCCAGCAGTTACTCTGGCGGACAGGCCTACGAGCAGTACTTC.

The chain uses TRBV24-1 and TRBJ2-2, with D maybe TRBD1 (6 bases). This CDR3 spans 14 amino acids. Looked up from germline, CDR1 is KGHDR and CDR2 is SFDVKD. With 3 bases removed from V and 7 bases from J, the gap between germline ends came to 11 bases. This chain's CDR3 is CATSDGQTYGELFF. The CDR3 coding sequence is TGTGCCACCAGTGATGGACAGACTTACGGGGAGCTGTTTTTT.

A few counts support this clone. This rearrangement joins TRBV14 to TRBJ2-1; TRBD2 matches 9 bases. CDR3 length equals 16 residues. Germline loops: CDR1 SGHDN, CDR2 FVKESK. With 4 bases clipped from V and 4 bases from J, the junction kept 8 bases outside the gene matches. DNA for the CDR3: TGTGCCAGCAGCCGCCCCGGCCTAGCGGGGTACAATGAGCAGTTCTTC. Its translation is CASSRPGLAGYNEQFF.

This clone was detected only once. This chain connects TRBV5-6 to TRBJ1-4, with 7 nucleotides matching TRBD1. V gave up 4 bases and J gave up 6 bases; unmatched junction bases: 21. CDR1 is SGHDT and CDR2 is YYEEEE in the germline V gene. This CDR3 spans 19 amino acids. Here the CDR3 reads CASSRDQETGWFRDEKLFF. The CDR3 DNA follows: TGTGCCAGCAGCCGCGACCAGGAGACAGGGTGGTTTCGGGATGAAAAACTGTTTTTT.